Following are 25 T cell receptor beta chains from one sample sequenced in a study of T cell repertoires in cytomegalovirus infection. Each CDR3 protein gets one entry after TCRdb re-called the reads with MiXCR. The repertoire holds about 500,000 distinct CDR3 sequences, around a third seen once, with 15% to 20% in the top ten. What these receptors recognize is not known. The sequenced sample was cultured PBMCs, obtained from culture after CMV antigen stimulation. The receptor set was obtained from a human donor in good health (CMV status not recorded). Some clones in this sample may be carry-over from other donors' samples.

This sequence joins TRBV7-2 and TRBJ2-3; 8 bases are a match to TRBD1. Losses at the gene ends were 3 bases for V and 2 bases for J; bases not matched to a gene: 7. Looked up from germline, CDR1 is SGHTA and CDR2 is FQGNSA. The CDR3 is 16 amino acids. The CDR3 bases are TGTGCCAGCAGCTTGGGGACAGGATCTTTCACAGATACGCAGTATTTT. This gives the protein CASSLGTGSFTDTQYF. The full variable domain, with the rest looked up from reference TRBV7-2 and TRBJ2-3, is GAGVSQSPSNKVTEKGKDVELRCDPISGHTALYWYRQSLGQGLEFLIYFQGNSAPDKSGLPSDRFSAERTGGSVSTLTIQRTQQEDSAVYLCASSLGTGSFTDTQYFGPGTRLTVL.

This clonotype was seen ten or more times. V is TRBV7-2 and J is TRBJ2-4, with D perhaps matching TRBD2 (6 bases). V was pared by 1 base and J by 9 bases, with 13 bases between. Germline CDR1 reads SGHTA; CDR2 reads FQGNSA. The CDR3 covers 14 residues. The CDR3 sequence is CASSLGGLDGIQYF. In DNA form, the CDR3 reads TGTGCCAGCAGCTTAGGGGGACTGGACGGCATTCAGTACTTC. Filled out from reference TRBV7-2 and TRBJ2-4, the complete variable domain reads GAGVSQSPSNKVTEKGKDVELRCDPISGHTALYWYRQSLGQGLEFLIYFQGNSAPDKSGLPSDRFSAERTGGSVSTLTIQRTQQEDSAVYLCASSLGGLDGIQYFGAGTRLSVL.

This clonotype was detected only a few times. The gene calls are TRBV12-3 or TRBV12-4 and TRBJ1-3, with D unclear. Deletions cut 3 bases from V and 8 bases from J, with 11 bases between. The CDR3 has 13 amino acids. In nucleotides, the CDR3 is TGTGCCAGCAGTTTTTCAGGAGGAGACACCATATATTTT. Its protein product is CASSFSGGDTIYF.

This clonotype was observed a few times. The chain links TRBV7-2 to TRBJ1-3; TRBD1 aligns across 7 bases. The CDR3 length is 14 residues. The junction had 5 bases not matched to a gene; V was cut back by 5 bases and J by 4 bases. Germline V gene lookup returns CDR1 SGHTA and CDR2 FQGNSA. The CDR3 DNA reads TGTGCCAGCAGCGAGGGACAGCCCGGAAACACCATATATTTT. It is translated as CASSEGQPGNTIYF.

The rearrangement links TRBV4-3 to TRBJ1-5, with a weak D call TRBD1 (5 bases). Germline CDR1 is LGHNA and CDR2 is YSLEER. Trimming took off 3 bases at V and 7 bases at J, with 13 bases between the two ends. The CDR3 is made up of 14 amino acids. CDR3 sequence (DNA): TGCGCCAGCAGCCAGACCGCGGGGCGGCAGCCCCAGCATTTT. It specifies CASSQTAGRQPQHF.

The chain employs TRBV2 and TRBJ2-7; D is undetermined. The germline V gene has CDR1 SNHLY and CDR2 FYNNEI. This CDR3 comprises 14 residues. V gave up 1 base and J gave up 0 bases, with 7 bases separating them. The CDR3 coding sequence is TGTGCCAGCAGTGAAGGTTGGAGCTCCTACGAGCAGTACGTC. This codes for CASSEGWSSYEQYV.

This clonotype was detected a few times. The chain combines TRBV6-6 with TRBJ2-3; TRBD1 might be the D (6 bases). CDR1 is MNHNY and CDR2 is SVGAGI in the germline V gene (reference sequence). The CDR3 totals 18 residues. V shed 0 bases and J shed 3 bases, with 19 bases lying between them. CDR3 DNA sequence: TGTGCCAGCAGTTACTCGATGCCCAGGGGCAGGAAAACAGATACGCAGTATTTT. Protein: CASSYSMPRGRKTDTQYF.

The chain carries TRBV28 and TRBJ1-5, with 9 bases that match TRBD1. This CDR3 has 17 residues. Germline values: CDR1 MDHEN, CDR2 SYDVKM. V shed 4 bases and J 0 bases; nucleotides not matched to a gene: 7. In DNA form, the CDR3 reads TGTGCCAGCAGTTCACTGACAGGGGGGTATAGCAATCAGCCCCAGCATTTT. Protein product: CASSSLTGGYSNQPQHF.

Here the CDR3 reads CASSLVQRGIPYEQYF. The CDR3 bases are TGTGCCAGCAGTTTAGTCCAAAGGGGGATCCCCTACGAGCAGTACTTC. This chain joins TRBV12-3 or TRBV12-4 and TRBJ2-7; weak D call: TRBD1 (6 bases). The CDR3 has 16 residues. V was clipped by 1 base and J by 2 bases, with 15 bases between them.

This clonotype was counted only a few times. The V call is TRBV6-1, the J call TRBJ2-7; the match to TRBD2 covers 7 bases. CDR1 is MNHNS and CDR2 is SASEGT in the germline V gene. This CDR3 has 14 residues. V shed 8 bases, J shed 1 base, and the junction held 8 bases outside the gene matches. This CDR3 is CASREGLSSYEQYF. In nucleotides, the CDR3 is TGTGCCAGCCGCGAGGGACTATCTTCCTACGAGCAGTACTTC.

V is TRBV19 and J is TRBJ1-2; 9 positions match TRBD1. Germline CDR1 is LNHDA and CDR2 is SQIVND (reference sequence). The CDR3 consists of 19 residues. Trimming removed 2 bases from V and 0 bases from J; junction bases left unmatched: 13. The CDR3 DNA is TGTGCCAGTAGTATAACAGGGGGCTCCTCCGGGAAAACTAACTATGGCTACACCTTC. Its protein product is CASSITGGSSGKTNYGYTF. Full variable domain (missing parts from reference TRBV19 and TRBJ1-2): DGGITQSPKYLFRKEGQNVTLSCEQNLNHDAMYWYRQDPGQGLRLIYYSQIVNDFQKGDIAEGYSVSREKKESFPLTVTSAQKNPTAFYLCASSITGGSSGKTNYGYTFGSGTRLTVV.

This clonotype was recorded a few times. The CDR3 loop reads CASSSIGTPGNTIYF. CDR3 nucleotide sequence: TGTGCCAGCAGCTCAATCGGGACTCCTGGAAACACCATATATTTT. The V and J genes are TRBV5-5 and TRBJ1-3, with TRBD1 as a possible D gene (5 bases). V lost 3 bases and J lost 2, with 12 bases in between. Germline loops: CDR1 SGHKS, CDR2 YYEKEE (reference sequence). The CDR3 is 15 amino acids.

The CDR3 DNA follows: TGTGCCACTGTAAGGGACGAGTCGACCCGAGGGGAGCTGTTTTTT. As protein: CATVRDESTRGELFF. The V and J genes are TRBV12-3 or TRBV12-4 and TRBJ2-2; the D call may be TRBD1 or TRBD2 (5 bases each). This CDR3 is built from 15 residues. V lost 10 bases and J lost 8, with 23 bases in between.

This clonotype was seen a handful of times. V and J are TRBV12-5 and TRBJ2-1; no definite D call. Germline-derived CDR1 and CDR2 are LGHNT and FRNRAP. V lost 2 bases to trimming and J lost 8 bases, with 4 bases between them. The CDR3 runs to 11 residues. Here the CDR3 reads CASGLLHEQFF. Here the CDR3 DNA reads TGTGCTAGTGGTTTGCTTCATGAGCAGTTCTTC.

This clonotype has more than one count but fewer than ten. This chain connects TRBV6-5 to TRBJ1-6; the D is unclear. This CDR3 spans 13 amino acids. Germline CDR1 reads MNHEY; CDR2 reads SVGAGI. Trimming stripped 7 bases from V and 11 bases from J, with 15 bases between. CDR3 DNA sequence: TGTGCCAGCAAATCGGGGAACCGGGCACCCCTCCACTTT. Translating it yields CASKSGNRAPLHF.

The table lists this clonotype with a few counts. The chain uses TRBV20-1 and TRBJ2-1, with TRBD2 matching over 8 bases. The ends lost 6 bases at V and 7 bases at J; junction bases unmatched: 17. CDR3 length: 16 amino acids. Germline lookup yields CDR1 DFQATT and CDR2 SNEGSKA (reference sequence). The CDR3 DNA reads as TGCAGTGCCTCCTCACCCGGACTAGCTTCGTTAAATGAGCAGTTCTTC. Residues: CSASSPGLASLNEQFF.

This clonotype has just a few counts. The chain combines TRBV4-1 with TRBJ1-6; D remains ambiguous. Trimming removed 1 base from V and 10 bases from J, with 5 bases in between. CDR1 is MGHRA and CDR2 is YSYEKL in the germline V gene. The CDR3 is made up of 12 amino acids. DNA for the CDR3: TGCGCCAGCAGCCAAGGTGCCTCACCCCTCCACTTT. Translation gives CASSQGASPLHF.

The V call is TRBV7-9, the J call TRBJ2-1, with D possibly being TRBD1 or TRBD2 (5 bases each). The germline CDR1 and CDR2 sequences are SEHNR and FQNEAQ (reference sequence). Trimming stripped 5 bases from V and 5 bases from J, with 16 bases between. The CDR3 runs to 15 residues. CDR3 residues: CASSLIKKGHNEQFF. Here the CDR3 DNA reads TGTGCCAGCAGCCTAATTAAAAAGGGACACAATGAGCAGTTCTTC.

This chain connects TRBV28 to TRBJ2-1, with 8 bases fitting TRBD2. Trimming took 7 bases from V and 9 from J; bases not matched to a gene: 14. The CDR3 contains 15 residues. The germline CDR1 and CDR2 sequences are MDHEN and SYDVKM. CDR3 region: CASNSPGSGNGEQFF. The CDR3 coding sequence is TGTGCCAGCAACTCACCGGGTAGCGGGAATGGTGAGCAGTTCTTC.

The CDR3 coding sequence is TGCAGTGCTAGAGATCGGCCGTCTAGCGGGAGGAATGAGCAGTTCTTC. It translates to CSARDRPSSGRNEQFF. The V and J genes are TRBV20-1 and TRBJ2-1; 11 nucleotides align to TRBD2. CDR1 and CDR2 from the germline V gene are DFQATT and SNEGSKA (reference sequence). V lost 0 bases and J lost 7; bases outside the gene matches: 8. The CDR3 is 16 residues long.

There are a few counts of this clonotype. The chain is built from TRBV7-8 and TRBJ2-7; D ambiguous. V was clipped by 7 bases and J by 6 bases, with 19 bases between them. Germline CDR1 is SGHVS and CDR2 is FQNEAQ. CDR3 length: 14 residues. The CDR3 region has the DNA TGTGCCAGCACTCCATCAGAAGATGCTCCCGAGCAGTACTTC. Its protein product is CASTPSEDAPEQYF.

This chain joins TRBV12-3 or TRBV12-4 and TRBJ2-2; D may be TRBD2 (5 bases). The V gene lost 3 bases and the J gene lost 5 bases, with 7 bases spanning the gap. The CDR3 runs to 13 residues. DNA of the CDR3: TGTGCCAGCAGTTTTGAGGGAACCGGGGAGCTGTTTTTT. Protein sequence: CASSFEGTGELFF.

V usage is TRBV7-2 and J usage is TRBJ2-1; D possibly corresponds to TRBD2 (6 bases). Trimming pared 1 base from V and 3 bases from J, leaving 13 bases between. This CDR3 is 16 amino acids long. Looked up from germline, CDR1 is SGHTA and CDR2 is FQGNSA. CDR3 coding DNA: TGTGCCAGCAGCTTAGGGGGTGGGCGGGGCTACAATGAGCAGTTCTTC. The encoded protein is CASSLGGGRGYNEQFF. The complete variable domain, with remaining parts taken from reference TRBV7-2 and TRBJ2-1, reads GAGVSQSPSNKVTEKGKDVELRCDPISGHTALYWYRQSLGQGLEFLIYFQGNSAPDKSGLPSDRFSAERTGGSVSTLTIQRTQQEDSAVYLCASSLGGGRGYNEQFFGPGTRLTVL.

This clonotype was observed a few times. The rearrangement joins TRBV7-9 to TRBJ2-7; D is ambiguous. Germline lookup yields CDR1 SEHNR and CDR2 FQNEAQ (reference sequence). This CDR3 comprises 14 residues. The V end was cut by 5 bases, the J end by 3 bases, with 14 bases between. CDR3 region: CASSPPGRHYEQYF. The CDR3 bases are TGTGCCAGCAGCCCCCCCGGACGGCACTACGAGCAGTACTTC.

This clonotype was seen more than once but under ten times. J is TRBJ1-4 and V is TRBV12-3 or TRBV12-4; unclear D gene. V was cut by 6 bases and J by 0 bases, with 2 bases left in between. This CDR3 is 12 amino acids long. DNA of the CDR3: TGTGCCAGCAGAACAACTAATGAAAAACTGTTTTTT. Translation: CASRTTNEKLFF.